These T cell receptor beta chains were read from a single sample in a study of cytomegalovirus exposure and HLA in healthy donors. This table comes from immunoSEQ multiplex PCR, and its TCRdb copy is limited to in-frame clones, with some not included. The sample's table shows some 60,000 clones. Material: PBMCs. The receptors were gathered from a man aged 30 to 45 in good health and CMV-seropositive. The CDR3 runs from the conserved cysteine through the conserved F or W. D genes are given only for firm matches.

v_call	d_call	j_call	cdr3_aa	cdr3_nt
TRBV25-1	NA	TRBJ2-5	CASSEGTGRLAQYF	TGTGCCAGCAGTGAAGGGACGGGGAGGTTGGCCCAGTACTTC
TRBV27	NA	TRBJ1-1	CASSLFSVNTEAFF	TGTGCCAGCAGTTTATTTTCGGTGAACACTGAAGCTTTCTTT
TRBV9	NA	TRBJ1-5	CASSVSSSNQPQHF	TGTGCCAGCAGCGTATCCAGTAGCAATCAGCCCCAGCATTTT
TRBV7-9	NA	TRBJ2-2	CASSFTAGQNTGELFF	TGTGCCAGCAGCTTTACAGCGGGACAAAACACCGGGGAGCTGTTTTTT
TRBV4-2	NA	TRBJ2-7	CASSQPGEQYF	TGTGCCAGCAGCCAGCCGGGGGAGCAGTACTTC
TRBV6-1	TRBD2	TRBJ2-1	CASSDTSAGYNEQFF	TGTGCCAGCAGTGACACTAGCGCGGGGTACAATGAGCAGTTCTTC
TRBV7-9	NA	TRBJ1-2	CASSQHQGGGYTF	TGTGCCAGCAGCCAACACCAAGGGGGTGGCTACACCTTC
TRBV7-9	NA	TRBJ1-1	CASSLVVEGTEAFF	TGTGCCAGCAGCTTAGTAGTGGAGGGCACTGAAGCTTTCTTT
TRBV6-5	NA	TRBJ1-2	CASSYSEGNYGYTF	TGTGCCAGCAGTTACTCGGAGGGGAACTATGGCTACACCTTC